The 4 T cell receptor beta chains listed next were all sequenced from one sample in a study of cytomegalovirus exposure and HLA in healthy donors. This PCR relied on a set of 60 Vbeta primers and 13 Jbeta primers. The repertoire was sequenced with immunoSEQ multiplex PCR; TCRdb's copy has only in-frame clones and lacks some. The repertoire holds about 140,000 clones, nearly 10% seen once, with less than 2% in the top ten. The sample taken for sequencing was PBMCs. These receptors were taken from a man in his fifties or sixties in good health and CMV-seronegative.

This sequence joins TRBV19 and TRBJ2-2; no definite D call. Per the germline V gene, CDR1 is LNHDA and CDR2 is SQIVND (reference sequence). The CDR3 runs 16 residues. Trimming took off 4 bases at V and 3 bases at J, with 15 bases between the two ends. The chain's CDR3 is CASSTVAGLDTGELFF. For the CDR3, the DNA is TGTGCCAGTAGTACGGTCGCTGGGCTCGACACCGGGGAGCTGTTTTTT.

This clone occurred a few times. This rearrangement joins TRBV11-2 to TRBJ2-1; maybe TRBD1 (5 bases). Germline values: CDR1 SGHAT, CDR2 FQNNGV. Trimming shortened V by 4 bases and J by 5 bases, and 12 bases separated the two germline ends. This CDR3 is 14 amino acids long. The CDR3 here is CASSSSRQHNEQFF. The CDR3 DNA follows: TGTGCCAGCAGCTCGAGCAGACAGCACAATGAGCAGTTCTTC. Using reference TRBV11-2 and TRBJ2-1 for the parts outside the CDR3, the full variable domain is EAGVAQSPRYKIIEKRQSVAFWCNPISGHATLYWYQQILGQGPKLLIQFQNNGVVDDSQLPKDRFSAERLKGVDSTLKIQPAKLEDSAVYLCASSSSRQHNEQFFGPGTRLTVL.

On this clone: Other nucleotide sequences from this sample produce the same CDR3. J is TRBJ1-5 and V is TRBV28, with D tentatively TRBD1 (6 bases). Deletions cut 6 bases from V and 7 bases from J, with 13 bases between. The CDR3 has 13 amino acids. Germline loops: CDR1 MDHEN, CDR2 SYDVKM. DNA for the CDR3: TGTGCCAGCAGCCTCAGGGGTGGACAGCCCCAGCATTTT. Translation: CASSLRGGQPQHF.

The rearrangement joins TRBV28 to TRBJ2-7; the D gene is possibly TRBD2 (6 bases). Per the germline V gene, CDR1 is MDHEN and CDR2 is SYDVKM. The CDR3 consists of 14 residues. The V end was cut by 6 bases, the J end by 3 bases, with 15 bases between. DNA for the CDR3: TGTGCCAGCAGCCAAGGAGGGAACCTCTACGAGCAGTACTTC. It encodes CASSQGGNLYEQYF.